This paragraph covers one T cell receptor beta chain sequence. What it binds is not known. Only in-frame clones appear in the TCRdb table, and some are missing; sequencing was by immunoSEQ multiplex PCR. There are around 80,000 clones in the sample; approximately 86% occur only once, and under 3% lies in the top ten. This sample was taken from a study of OX40 agonist ivuxolimab in advanced cancers. About the study: The dose-escalation cohort was over 65% male, with a mean age of around 60 years, ranging about 23 to 90. Points from the study as a whole: Partly responding patients at 0.1-3.0 mg/kg showed some of the smallest clonal expansion. The study observed clonal expansion of CD4+ and CD8+ blood T cells by week 6 at 0.1 to 3.0 mg/kg. Expanded clones tended on average to be more numerous among CD8+ T cells than CD4+.

Germline trimming cut 6 bases from V and 2 bases from J; bases unmatched to any gene: 5. This CDR3 region has 14 residues. Germline V gene lookup returns CDR1 SNHLY and CDR2 FYNNEI. This receptor was taken from an adult with an advanced solid tumor such as melanoma, head and neck, liver or kidney cancer. The chain has TRBV2 and TRBJ1-2, with TRBD1 matching over 8 bases. This specimen was CD4+ or CD8+ T cells sorted from blood, taken in a trial of the OX40 agonist ivuxolimab. The CDR3 nucleotides read TGTGCCAGCAGGAGACAGGGGACAAACTATGGCTACACCTTC. This translates into CASRRQGTNYGYTF.